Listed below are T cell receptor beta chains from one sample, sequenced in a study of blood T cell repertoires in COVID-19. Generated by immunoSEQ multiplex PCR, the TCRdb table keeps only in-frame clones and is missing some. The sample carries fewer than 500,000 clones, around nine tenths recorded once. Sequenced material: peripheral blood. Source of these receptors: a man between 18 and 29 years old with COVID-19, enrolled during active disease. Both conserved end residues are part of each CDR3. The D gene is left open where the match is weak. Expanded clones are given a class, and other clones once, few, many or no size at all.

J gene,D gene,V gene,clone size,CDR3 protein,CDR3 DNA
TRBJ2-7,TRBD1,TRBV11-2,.,CASSLTGAYEQYF,TGTGCCAGCAGCTTGACAGGGGCCTACGAGCAGTACTTC
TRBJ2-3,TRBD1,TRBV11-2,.,CASSFGQGPDTQYF,TGTGCCAGCAGCTTTGGACAGGGCCCAGATACGCAGTATTTT
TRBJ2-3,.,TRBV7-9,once,CASSLAGGTDTQYF,TGTGCCAGCAGCTTAGCCGGGGGCACAGATACGCAGTATTTT
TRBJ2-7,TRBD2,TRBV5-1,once,CASSFSGSLVEQYF,TGCGCCAGCAGCTTTAGCGGGAGCCTAGTTGAGCAGTACTTC
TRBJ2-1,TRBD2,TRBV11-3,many,CASSLDRPSGSLDEQFF,TGTGCCAGCAGCTTAGATCGCCCGAGCGGGAGTCTTGATGAGCAGTTCTTC
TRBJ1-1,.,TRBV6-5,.,CASSGVTEAFF,TGTGCCAGCAGCGGAGTCACTGAAGCTTTCTTT
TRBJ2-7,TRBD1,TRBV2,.,CASHAPTGHLYEQYF,TGTGCCAGCCACGCGCCGACAGGGCACTTATACGAGCAGTACTTC
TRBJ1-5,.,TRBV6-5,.,CASSSLGARNQPQHF,TGTGCCAGCAGTTCACTGGGGGCTAGGAATCAGCCCCAGCATTTT
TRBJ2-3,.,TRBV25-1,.,CASSATFLPGPDTQYF,TGTGCCAGCAGTGCCACTTTCCTACCAGGGCCAGATACGCAGTATTTT
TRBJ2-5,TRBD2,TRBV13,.,CASSRGEQTQYF,TGTGCCAGCTCGCGGGGGGAACAGACCCAGTACTTC
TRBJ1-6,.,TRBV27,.,CASSHRGSSYNSPLHF,TGTGCCAGCAGCCACCGGGGGAGCTCCTATAATTCACCCCTCCACTTT
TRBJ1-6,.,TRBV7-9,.,CASSQGGGSPLHF,TGTGCCAGCAGCCAAGGGGGGGGTTCACCCCTCCACTTT
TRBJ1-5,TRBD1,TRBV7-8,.,CASSTGQLQPQHF,TGTGCCAGCAGCACGGGACAGCTCCAGCCCCAGCATTTT
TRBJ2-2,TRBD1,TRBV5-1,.,CASRAGTGTGELFF,TGCGCCAGCAGGGCGGGGACAGGGACCGGGGAGCTGTTTTTT
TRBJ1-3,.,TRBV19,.,CASSFGSSSSGNTIYF,TGTGCCAGTAGCTTCGGGTCGAGCAGCTCTGGAAACACCATATATTTT
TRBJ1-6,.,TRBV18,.,CASSPSLTPNSPLHF,TGTGCCAGCTCACCATCTCTGACACCAAATTCACCCCTCCACTTT
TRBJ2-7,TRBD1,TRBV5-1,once,CASSSGTGNTYEQYF,TGCGCCAGCAGCTCCGGGACAGGGAATACCTACGAGCAGTACTTC
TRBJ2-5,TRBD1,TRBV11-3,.,CASSSTDRGETQYF,TGTGCCAGCAGCTCAACCGACAGGGGAGAGACCCAGTACTTC
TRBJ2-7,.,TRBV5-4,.,CASTLAPGTGVHEQYF,TGTGCCAGCACCCTAGCCCCAGGGACGGGGGTCCACGAGCAGTACTTC
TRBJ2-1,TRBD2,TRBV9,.,CASSLRSGRAYEQFF,TGTGCCAGCAGCCTTCGTAGCGGGAGGGCATATGAGCAGTTCTTC
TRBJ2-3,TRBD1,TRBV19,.,CASSIRGQTDTQYF,TGTGCCAGTAGTATCAGGGGGCAAACAGATACGCAGTATTTT
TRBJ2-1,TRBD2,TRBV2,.,CASRFGGTSGYNEQFF,TGTGCCAGCAGATTCGGGGGGACTAGCGGATACAATGAGCAGTTCTTC
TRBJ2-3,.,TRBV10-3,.,CAISRDEGTDTQYF,TGTGCCATCAGCAGGGATGAAGGCACAGATACGCAGTATTTT
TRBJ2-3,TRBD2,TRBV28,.,CASCQGTSGADTQYF,TGTGCCAGCTGTCAAGGGACTAGCGGGGCCGATACGCAGTATTTT
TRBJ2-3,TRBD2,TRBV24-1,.,CATSSAGDAQITQYF,TGTGCCACCAGTTCGGCGGGAGATGCACAGATAACGCAGTATTTT
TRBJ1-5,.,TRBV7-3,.,CASSQGPNQPQHF,TGTGCCAGCAGCCAGGGCCCCAATCAGCCCCAGCATTTT
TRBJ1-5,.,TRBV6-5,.,CASSYDRTNQPQHF,TGTGCCAGCAGTTACGACAGGACCAATCAGCCCCAGCATTTT
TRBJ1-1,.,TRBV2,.,CASTKGASTEAFF,TGTGCCAGCACGAAGGGAGCGAGCACTGAAGCTTTCTTT
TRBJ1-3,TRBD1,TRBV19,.,CASSEGDRAYDTIYF,TGTGCCAGTAGCGAAGGGGACAGGGCTTATGACACCATATATTTT
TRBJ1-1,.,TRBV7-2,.,CASSLPGGRTEAFF,TGTGCCAGCAGCTTGCCGGGGGGGCGGACTGAAGCTTTCTTT
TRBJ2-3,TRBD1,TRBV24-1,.,CATSGGDRIRTDTQYF,TGTGCCACCAGTGGAGGGGACAGGATACGCACAGATACGCAGTATTTT
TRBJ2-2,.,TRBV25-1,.,CASSPTDKPTGELFF,TGTGCCAGCAGCCCGACGGACAAGCCTACCGGGGAGCTGTTTTTT
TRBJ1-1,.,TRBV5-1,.,CASSLGGAVNTEAFF,TGCGCCAGCAGTTTGGGCGGCGCGGTGAACACTGAAGCTTTCTTT
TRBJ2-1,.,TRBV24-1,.,CATSDSRTDSYNEQFF,TGTGCCACCAGTGATTCGAGGACAGATTCCTACAATGAGCAGTTCTTC
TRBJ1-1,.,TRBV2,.,CASSVPTGYTEAFF,TGTGCCAGCAGTGTACCGACAGGATACACTGAAGCTTTCTTT
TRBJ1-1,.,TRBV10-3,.,CAISDLQGDNTEAFF,TGTGCCATCAGCGATCTACAGGGAGATAACACTGAAGCTTTCTTT
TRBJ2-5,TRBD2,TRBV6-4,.,CASRGGLAGDGETQYF,TGTGCCAGCAGGGGGGGACTAGCGGGAGATGGAGAGACCCAGTACTTC
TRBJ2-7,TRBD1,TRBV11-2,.,CASSLDSGGHYEQYF,TGTGCCAGCAGCTTAGACTCAGGGGGCCACTACGAGCAGTACTTC
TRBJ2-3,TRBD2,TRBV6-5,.,CASSYSRRGSDTQYF,TGTGCCAGCAGTTACTCGAGGCGGGGGTCAGATACGCAGTATTTT
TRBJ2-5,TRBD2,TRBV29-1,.,CSTNGLAARETQYF,TGCAGCACAAACGGACTAGCGGCGAGGGAGACCCAGTACTTC
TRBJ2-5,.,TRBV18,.,CASSLQSGTKHF,TGTGCCAGCTCACTCCAATCCGGGACAAAACACTTC
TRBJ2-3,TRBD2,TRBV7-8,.,CASRDTSGEQYF,TGTGCCAGCAGAGACACTAGCGGCGAGCAGTATTTT
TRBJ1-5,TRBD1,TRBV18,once,CASSVDRATNQPQHF,TGTGCCAGCTCAGTTGACAGGGCGACGAATCAGCCCCAGCATTTT
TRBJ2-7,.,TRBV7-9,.,CASSFRGGKYEQYF,TGTGCCAGCAGCTTTCGGGGCGGGAAGTACGAGCAGTACTTC
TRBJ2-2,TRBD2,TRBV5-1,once,CASSQGLAGDWTGELFF,TGCGCCAGCAGCCAGGGACTAGCGGGAGATTGGACCGGGGAGCTGTTTTTT